This TCR beta chain was documented in a study of blood T cell repertoires in COVID-19. The wider study: From the United States, Italy and Spain came samples of acute and convalescent COVID-19. T cells, B-cell-depleted T cells, or PBMCs provided the cDNA or gDNA that served as material.

Per the original methods: Amplification with reference gene primers provided the estimates of nucleated cell counts. Assay: immunoSEQ multiplex PCR; the TCRdb copy retains only in-frame clones and omits some. The D gene and trimming were derived from the DNA, and the V and J assignments and clone size from that table. Among about 28,000 clones listed, about 85% were seen once. CDR1 is MNHEY and CDR2 is SVGAGI in the germline V gene. The CDR3 consists of 14 residues. The J segment lost 11 bases and the V segment lost 6 bases, leaving 11 bases of the junction unmatched. V and J are TRBV6-5 and TRBJ2-1; 9 bases are a match to TRBD2. Sequenced sample: peripheral blood. This receptor was taken from a human donor in a cohort sampled during active COVID-19. CDR3: CASRPTSGFEKQFF. Here the CDR3 DNA reads TGTGCCAGCAGACCGACTAGCGGTTTTGAAAAGCAGTTCTTC.